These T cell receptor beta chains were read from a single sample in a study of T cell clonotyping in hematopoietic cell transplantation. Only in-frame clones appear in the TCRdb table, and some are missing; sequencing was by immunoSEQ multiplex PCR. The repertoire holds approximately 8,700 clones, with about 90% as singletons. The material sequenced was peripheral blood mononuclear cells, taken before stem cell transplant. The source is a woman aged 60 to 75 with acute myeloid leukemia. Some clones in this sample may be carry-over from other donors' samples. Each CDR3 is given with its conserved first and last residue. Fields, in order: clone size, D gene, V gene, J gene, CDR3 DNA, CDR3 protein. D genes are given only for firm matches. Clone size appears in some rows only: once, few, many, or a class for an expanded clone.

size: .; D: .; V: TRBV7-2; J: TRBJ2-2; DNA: TGTGCCAGCAGCTGGGCTGGGGCGAACACCGGGGAGCTGTTTTTT; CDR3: CASSWAGANTGELFF
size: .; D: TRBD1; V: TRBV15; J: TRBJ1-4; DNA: TGTGCCACCAGCAGTATTATCGAGGGGGCTCGGAATGAAAAACTGTTTTTT; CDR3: CATSSIIEGARNEKLFF
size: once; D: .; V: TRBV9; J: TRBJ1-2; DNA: TGTGCCAGCAGCGTAGAGCCGGGGGTAGCTGGCTACACCTTC; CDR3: CASSVEPGVAGYTF
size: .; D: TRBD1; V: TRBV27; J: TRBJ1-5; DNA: TGTGCCAGCAGTTTCCTAGGACAGGGGCGATATAGCAATCAGCCCCAGCATTTT; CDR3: CASSFLGQGRYSNQPQHF
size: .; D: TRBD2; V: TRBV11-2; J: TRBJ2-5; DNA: TGTGCCAGCAGCTTACGACTAGCGGCGACCTCATGGGAGACCCAGTACTTC; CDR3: CASSLRLAATSWETQYF
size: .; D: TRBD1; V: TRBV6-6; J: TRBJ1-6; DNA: TGTGCCAGCAGCCCAGGACAGGGGTATGGTTCACCCCTCCACTTT; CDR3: CASSPGQGYGSPLHF
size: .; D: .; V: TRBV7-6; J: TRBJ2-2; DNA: TGTGCCAGCAGCTTAGGAACTAGTAACACCGGGGAGCTGTTTTTT; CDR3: CASSLGTSNTGELFF
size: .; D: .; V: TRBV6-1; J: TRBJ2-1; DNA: TGTGCCAGCAGTGACTGGCTCTACAATGAGCAGTTCTTC; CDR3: CASSDWLYNEQFF
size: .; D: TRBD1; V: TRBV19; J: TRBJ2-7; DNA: TGTGCCAGTAGTATCGCGGGACAGGGCAGAGGGGAGCAGTACTTC; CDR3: CASSIAGQGRGEQYF
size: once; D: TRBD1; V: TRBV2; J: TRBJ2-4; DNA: TGTGCCAGCACTGAGGGACAGGGGGCCGACATTCAGTACTTC; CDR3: CASTEGQGADIQYF
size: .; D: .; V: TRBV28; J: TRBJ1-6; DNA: TGTGCCAGCAGTTTACGGGGGCTAAATTCACCCCTCCACTTT; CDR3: CASSLRGLNSPLHF
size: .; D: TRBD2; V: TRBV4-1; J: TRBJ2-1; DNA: TGCGCCAGCAGCCAATTGTCCCTAGCGGGAGCCTACAATGAGCAGTTCTTC; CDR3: CASSQLSLAGAYNEQFF
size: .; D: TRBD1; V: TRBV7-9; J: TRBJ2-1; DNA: TGTGCCAGCAGCTACACCGGGACAGTGGGTGATGAGCAGTTCTTC; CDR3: CASSYTGTVGDEQFF
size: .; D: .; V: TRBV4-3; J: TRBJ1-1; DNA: TGCGCCAGCAGCCAAGATGGGGCCGGGAACACTGAAGCTTTCTTT; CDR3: CASSQDGAGNTEAFF
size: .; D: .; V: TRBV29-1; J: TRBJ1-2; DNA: TGCAGCGCCAGCTCGACCGTTTTCTATGGCTACACCTTC; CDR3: CSASSTVFYGYTF
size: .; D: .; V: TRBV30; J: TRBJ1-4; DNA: TGTGCCTGGAGTGTTTCCGACAGGACGAATGAAAAACTGTTTTTT; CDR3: CAWSVSDRTNEKLFF